Sequencing of this T cell receptor (beta chain) was carried out in a study of beta chain features in type 1 diabetes. Study overall: Examination of sorted cells across all samples involved around 99 million cells. Whole-study results and caveats: Shortening of TCRB CDR3s, moderate but significant, appeared in all four CD4+ subsets of Type 1 diabetes patients.

Sequencing targeted expressed TCRB transcripts, as all isolated RNA had been reverse transcribed. The assay was immunoSEQ multiplex PCR, and TCRdb's table has in-frame clones only and misses some. The sample lists approximately 170,000 clones; 6% to 9% were seen once. This clone has more than one count but fewer than ten. The antigen remains undetermined. Germline V gives CDR1 SGHTA, CDR2 FQGNSA. Trimming shortened V by 4 bases and J by 0 bases, and 9 bases separated the two germline ends. The CDR3 is 14 amino acids. This chain links TRBV7-2 with TRBJ2-5; TRBD2 is a possible D gene (6 bases). The origin of this receptor is a man between 18 and 35 years old with type 1 diabetes. The specimen was central memory CD4+ T cells from blood. The CDR3 is CASSSDYNQETQYF. In DNA, the CDR3 is TGTGCCAGCAGCTCGGACTATAACCAAGAGACCCAGTACTTC.